This T cell receptor (beta chain) was sequenced in a study of blood T cell repertoires in COVID-19. Turning to the study itself: Material from acute and convalescent COVID-19 was sourced from the United States, Italy and Spain.

TCRdb keeps only in-frame clones here, not all; method: immunoSEQ multiplex PCR. The sample shows tens of thousands of clones, roughly 91% of them seen only once. The CDR3 totals 14 residues. V was pared by 1 base and J by 2 bases, with 9 bases between. Germline V CDR1 and CDR2: MDHEN, SYDVKM. Sequenced: peripheral blood. This TCR was recovered from a woman aged 50 to 60 in a cohort sampled during active COVID-19. This rearrangement joins TRBV28 to TRBJ2-7; possibly TRBD1 for D (6 bases). CDR3 in amino acids: CASSLSGAPYEQYF. CDR3 sequence (DNA): TGTGCCAGCAGTTTATCAGGGGCTCCCTACGAGCAGTACTTC.